This T cell receptor beta chain is from a study of blood T cell repertoires in COVID-19. Profiling relied on immunoSEQ multiplex PCR, and the TCRdb table lists in-frame clones only, not all of them. The table shows over 30,000 clones, with about 85% occurring only once. Germline V lookup: CDR1 KGHSH, CDR2 LQKENI. V lost 5 bases to trimming and J lost 2 bases; unmatched junction nucleotides: 2. The CDR3 runs to 15 residues. Sequencing was performed on peripheral blood. The chain has TRBV18 and TRBJ2-7, with TRBD2 identical over 14 bases. The clonotype was recovered from an older woman with active COVID-19. CDR3 residues: CASSTGLAGAYEQYF. In nucleotides, the CDR3 is TGTGCCAGCTCAACGGGACTAGCGGGAGCCTACGAGCAGTACTTC.